Listed here are 10 T cell receptor beta chains from one sample, sequenced in a study of technical replicates of blood from a handful of donors. Produced via immunoSEQ multiplex PCR; TCRdb's table is partial and in-frame only. Among approximately 80,000 clones, approximately 91% were seen once, and the ten largest hold 0.41%. Sequencing used T cells isolated from PBMCs. These receptors were collected from a human donor in good health.

This clone was seen once. V and J are TRBV30 and TRBJ2-7, with D possibly matching TRBD1 (6 bases). V was clipped by 5 bases and J by 6 bases, with 14 bases between them. CDR1 is GTSNPN and CDR2 is SVGIG in the germline V gene (reference sequence). The CDR3 extends over 12 amino acids. CDR3 region: CAWHRDISEQYF. CDR3 nucleotide sequence: TGTGCCTGGCATAGGGACATCTCCGAGCAGTACTTC.

V is TRBV29-1 and J is TRBJ1-2, with D maybe TRBD1 (5 bases). Per germline, CDR1 SQVTM and CDR2 ANQGSEA. V lost 3 bases, J lost 8 bases, and 16 bases lay in between. This CDR3 contains 13 residues. The CDR3: CSVESPTGVGYTF. For the CDR3, the DNA is TGCAGCGTTGAGTCCCCGACGGGGGTAGGCTACACCTTC.

The chain links TRBV4-3 to TRBJ1-1, with D hard to call. CDR1 is LGHNA, CDR2 YSLEER, per germline. The CDR3 consists of 13 residues. The V gene lost 2 bases and the J gene lost 8 bases, with 12 bases spanning the gap. The CDR3 here is CASSQSPRSEAFF. CDR3 nucleotide sequence: TGCGCCAGCAGCCAAAGTCCCAGGTCCGAAGCTTTCTTT.

The CDR3 protein is CASGEAGGSSYEQYF. CDR3 coding DNA: TGTGCCAGTGGGGAAGCGGGGGGAAGCTCCTACGAGCAGTACTTC. The genes are TRBV19 and TRBJ2-7; TRBD2 aligns across 9 bases. The CDR3 has 15 amino acids. CDR1 is LNHDA and CDR2 is SQIVND in the germline V gene (reference sequence). V was pared by 8 bases and J by 0 bases, with 8 bases of the junction left unmatched.

The rearrangement links TRBV18 to TRBJ2-7, with 9 bases lining up with TRBD1. Per germline, CDR1 KGHSH and CDR2 LQKENI. V lost 3 bases, J lost 5 bases, and 5 bases stayed unmatched. CDR3 length: 14 amino acids. The chain's CDR3 is CASSPNTGGDEQYF. The CDR3 DNA follows: TGTGCCAGCTCACCTAATACAGGGGGCGACGAGCAGTACTTC.

The V gene is TRBV28, the J gene TRBJ2-6, with D perhaps matching TRBD2 (6 bases). CDR1 and CDR2 from the germline V gene are MDHEN and SYDVKM. The CDR3 loop spans 18 amino acids. V was clipped by 6 bases and J by 3 bases, with 21 bases between them. CDR3 bases: TGTGCCAGCAGACGATTGGAGGGTCCGGTAGTTGGGGCCAACGTCCTGACTTTC. Protein product: CASRRLEGPVVGANVLTF.

The chain employs TRBV9 and TRBJ2-1, with D unresolved. V was pared by 2 bases and J by 5 bases, with 5 bases between. CDR1 and CDR2 from the germline V gene are SGDLS and YYNGEE. CDR3 length equals 12 residues. The CDR3 protein is CASSVQNNEQFF. The DNA of the CDR3 is TGTGCCAGCAGCGTTCAGAACAATGAGCAGTTCTTC.

CDR3 residues: CASSSSYTQYF. Written as DNA, the CDR3 is TGTGCCAGCAGCTCCTCTTATACGCAGTATTTT. V is TRBV5-4 and J is TRBJ2-3; unclear D gene. CDR1 and CDR2 from the germline V gene are SGHNT and YYREEE (reference sequence). The CDR3 sequence is 11 residues long. Deletions cut 3 bases from V and 7 bases from J, with 6 bases between.

The CDR3 is CASSWTSGAYNEQFF. CDR3 coding DNA: TGTGCCAGCAGTTGGACTAGCGGAGCCTACAATGAGCAGTTCTTC. This chain joins TRBV6-5 and TRBJ2-1, with 10 bases that match TRBD2. Per the germline V gene, CDR1 is MNHEY and CDR2 is SVGAGI. The CDR3 totals 15 residues. V lost 4 bases to trimming and J lost 2 bases; unmatched junction nucleotides: 2.

The chain is built from TRBV28 and TRBJ2-7; D is undetermined. The CDR3 loop spans 11 amino acids. Trimming shortened V by 5 bases and J by 5 bases, and 7 bases separated the two germline ends. The V gene's germline CDR1 is MDHEN and CDR2 SYDVKM. For the CDR3, the DNA is TGTGCCAGCAGTCGCTATAACGAGCAGTACTTC. Translated: CASSRYNEQYF.